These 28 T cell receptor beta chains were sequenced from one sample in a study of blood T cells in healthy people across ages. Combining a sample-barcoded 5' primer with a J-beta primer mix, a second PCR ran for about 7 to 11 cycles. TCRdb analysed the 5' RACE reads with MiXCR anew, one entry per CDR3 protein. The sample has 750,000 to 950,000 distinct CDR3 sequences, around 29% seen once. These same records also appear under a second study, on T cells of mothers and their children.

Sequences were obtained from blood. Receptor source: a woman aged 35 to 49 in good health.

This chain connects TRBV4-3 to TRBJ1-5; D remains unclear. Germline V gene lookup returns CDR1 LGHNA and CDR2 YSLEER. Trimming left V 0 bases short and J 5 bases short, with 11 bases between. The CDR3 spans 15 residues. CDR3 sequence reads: CASSQDRWTHQPQHF. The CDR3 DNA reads TGCGCCAGCAGCCAAGATCGATGGACCCATCAGCCCCAGCATTTT.

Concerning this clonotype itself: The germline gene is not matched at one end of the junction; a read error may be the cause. CDR3 protein: CASSQDPGQGNRPQHF. Here the CDR3 DNA reads TGCGCCAGCAGCCAAGATCCGGGACAAGGCAATCGGCCCCAGCATTTT. This rearrangement joins TRBV4-1 to TRBJ1-5, with D perhaps matching TRBD1 (6 bases). The CDR3 runs 16 residues. Germline values: CDR1 MGHRA, CDR2 YSYEKL.

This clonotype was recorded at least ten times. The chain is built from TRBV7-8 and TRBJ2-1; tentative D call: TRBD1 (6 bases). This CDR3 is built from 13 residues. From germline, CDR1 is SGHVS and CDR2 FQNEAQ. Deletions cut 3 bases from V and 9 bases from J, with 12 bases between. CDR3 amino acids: CASSLGRTVEQFF. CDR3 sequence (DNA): TGTGCCAGCAGCTTGGGGCGGACAGTTGAGCAGTTCTTC.

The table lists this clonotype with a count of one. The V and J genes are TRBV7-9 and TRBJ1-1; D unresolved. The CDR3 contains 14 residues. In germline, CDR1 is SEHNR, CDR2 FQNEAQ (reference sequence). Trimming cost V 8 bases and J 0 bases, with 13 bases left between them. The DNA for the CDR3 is TGTGCCAGCCATGAGATCACATTGAACACTGAAGCTTTCTTT. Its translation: CASHEITLNTEAFF.

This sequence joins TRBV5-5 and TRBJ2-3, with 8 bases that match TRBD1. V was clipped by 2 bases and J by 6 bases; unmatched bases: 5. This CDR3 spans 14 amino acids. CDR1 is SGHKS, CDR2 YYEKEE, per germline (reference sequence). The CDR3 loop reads CASSLQGELDTQYF. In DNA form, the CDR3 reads TGTGCCAGCAGCTTACAGGGGGAGTTGGATACGCAGTATTTT.

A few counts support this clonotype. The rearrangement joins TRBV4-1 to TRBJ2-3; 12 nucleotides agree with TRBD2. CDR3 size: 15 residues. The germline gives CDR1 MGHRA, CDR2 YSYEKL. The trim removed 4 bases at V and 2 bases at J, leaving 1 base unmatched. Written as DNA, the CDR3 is TGCGCCAGCAGCCGGACTAGCGGGGACACAGATACGCAGTATTTT. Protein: CASSRTSGDTDTQYF.

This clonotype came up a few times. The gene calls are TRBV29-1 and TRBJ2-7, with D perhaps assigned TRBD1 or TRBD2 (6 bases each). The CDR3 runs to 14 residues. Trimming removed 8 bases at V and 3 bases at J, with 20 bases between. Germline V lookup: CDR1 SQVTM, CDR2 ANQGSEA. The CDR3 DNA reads TGCAGCATCAAAGGGGGGCAGGGTCACTACGAGCAGTACTTC. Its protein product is CSIKGGQGHYEQYF.

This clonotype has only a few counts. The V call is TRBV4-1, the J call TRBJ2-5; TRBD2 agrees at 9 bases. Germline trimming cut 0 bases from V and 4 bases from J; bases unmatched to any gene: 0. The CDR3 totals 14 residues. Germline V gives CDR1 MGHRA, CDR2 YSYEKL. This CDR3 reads CASSQDSGGETQYF. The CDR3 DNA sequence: TGCGCCAGCAGCCAAGATAGCGGGGGAGAGACCCAGTACTTC.

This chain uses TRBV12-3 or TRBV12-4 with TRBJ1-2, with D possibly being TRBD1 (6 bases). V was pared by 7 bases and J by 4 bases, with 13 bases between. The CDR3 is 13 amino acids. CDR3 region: CASTNRAGYGYTF. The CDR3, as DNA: TGTGCCAGCACCAACAGGGCGGGCTATGGCTACACCTTC.

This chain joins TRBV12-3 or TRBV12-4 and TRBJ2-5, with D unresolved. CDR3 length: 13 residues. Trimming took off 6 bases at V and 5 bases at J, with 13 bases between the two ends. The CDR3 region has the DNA TGTGCCAGCAGGCGTATAGGTGTGGAGACCCAGTACTTC. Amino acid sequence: CASRRIGVETQYF.

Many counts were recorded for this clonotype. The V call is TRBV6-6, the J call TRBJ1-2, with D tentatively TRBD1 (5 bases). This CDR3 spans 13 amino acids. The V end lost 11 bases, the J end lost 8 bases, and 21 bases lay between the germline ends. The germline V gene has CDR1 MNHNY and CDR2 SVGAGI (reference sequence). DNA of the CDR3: TGTGCCGCCGACGGGACTTCAACTGGGGGCTACACCTTC. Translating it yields CAADGTSTGGYTF.

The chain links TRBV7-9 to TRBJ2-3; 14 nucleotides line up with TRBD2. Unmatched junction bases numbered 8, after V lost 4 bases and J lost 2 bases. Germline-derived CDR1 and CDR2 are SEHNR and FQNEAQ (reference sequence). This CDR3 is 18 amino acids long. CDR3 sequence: CASSSRTSGGLFTDTQYF. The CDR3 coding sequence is TGTGCCAGCAGCTCCCGGACTAGCGGGGGGTTATTCACAGATACGCAGTATTTT.

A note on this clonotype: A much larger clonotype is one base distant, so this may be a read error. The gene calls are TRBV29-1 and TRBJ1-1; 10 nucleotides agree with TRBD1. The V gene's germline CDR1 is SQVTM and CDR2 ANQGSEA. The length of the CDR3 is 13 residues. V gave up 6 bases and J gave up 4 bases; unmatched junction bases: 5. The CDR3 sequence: CSVRDRGCTEAFF. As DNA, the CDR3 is TGCAGCGTCAGGGACAGGGGCTGCACTGAAGCTTTCTTT.

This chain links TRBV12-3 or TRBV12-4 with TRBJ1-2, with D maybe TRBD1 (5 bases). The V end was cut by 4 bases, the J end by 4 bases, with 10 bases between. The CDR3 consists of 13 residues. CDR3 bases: TGTGCCAGCAGTTCCCGGGACGTCTATGGCTACACCTTC. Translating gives CASSSRDVYGYTF.

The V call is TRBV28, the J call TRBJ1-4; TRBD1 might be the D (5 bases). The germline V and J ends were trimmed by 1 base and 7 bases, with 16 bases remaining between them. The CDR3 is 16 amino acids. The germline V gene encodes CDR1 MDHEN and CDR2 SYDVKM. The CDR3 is CASSLFGEGLSEKLFF. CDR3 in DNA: TGTGCCAGCAGTTTATTCGGGGAGGGACTTAGTGAAAAACTGTTTTTT. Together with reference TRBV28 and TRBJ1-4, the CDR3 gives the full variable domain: DVKVTQSSRYLVKRTGEKVFLECVQDMDHENMFWYRQDPGLGLRLIYFSYDVKMKEKGDIPEGYSVSREKKERFSLILESASTNQTSMYLCASSLFGEGLSEKLFFGSGTQLSVL.

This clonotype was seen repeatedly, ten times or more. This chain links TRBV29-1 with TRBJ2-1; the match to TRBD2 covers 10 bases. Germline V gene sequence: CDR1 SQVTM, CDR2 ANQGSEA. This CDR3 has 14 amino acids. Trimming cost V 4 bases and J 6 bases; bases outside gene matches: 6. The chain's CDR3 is CSVGERGGSNEQFF. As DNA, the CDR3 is TGCAGCGTTGGCGAGCGGGGGGGATCCAATGAGCAGTTCTTC.

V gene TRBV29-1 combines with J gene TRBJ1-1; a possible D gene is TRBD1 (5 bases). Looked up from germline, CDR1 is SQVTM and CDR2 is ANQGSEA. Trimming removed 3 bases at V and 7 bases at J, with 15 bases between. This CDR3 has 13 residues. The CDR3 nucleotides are TGCAGCGTTGAGGGGGTGTTTGTGAGTGAAGCTTTCTTT. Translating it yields CSVEGVFVSEAFF.

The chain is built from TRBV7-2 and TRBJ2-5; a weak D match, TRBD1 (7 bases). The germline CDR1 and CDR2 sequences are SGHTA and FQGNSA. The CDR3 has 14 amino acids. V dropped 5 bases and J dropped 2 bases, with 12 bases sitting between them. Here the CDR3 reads CASSRGTDQETQYF. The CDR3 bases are TGTGCCAGCAGCCGCGGGACAGATCAAGAGACCCAGTACTTC.

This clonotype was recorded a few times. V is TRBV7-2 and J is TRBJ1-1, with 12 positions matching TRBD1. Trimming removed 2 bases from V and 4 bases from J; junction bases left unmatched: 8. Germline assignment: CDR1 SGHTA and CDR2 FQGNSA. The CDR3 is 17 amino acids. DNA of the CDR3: TGTGCCAGCAGCTTATCGGGGACAGGGGGCCGGGGCACTGAAGCTTTCTTT. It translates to CASSLSGTGGRGTEAFF.

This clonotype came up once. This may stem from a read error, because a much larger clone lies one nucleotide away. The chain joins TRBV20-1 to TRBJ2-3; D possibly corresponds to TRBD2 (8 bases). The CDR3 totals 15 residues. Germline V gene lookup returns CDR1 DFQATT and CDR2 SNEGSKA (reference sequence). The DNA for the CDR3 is TGCAGTGCCCCCCGGGAGGGGGCCTTTACAGATACGCGGTATTTT. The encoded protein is CSAPREGAFTDTRYF.

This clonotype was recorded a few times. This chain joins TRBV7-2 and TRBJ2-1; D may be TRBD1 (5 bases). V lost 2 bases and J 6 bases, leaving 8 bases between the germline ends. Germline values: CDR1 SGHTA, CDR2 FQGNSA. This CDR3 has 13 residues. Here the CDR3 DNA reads TGTGCCAGCAGCTTATGGGGCGGCAATGAGCAGTTCTTC. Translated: CASSLWGGNEQFF.

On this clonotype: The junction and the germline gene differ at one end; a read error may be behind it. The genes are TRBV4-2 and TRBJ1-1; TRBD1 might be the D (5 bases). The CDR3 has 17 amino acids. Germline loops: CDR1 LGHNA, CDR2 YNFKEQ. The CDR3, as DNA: TGTGCCAGCACCCAAAGAGGGCAGGGAGGTCTGAACACTGAAGCTTTCTTT. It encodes CASTQRGQGGLNTEAFF.

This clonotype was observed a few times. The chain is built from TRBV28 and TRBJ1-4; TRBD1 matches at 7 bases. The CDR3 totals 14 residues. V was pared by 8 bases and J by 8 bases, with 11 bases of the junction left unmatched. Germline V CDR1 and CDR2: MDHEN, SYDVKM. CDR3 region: CASGNQGEGEKLFF. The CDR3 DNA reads TGTGCCAGCGGAAACCAGGGGGAAGGGGAAAAACTGTTTTTT. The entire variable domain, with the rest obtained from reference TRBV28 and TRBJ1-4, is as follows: DVKVTQSSRYLVKRTGEKVFLECVQDMDHENMFWYRQDPGLGLRLIYFSYDVKMKEKGDIPEGYSVSREKKERFSLILESASTNQTSMYLCASGNQGEGEKLFFGSGTQLSVL.

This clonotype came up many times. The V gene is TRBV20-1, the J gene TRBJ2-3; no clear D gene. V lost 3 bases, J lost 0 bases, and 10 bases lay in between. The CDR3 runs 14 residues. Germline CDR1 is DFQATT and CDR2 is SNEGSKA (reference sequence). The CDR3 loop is CSARIWESTDTQYF. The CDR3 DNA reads TGCAGTGCTAGGATCTGGGAAAGCACAGATACGCAGTATTTT.

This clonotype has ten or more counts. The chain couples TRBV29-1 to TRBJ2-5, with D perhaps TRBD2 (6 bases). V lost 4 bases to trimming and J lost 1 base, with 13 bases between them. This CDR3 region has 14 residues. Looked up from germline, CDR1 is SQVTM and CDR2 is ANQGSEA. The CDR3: CSVAPVEGQETQYF. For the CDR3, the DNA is TGCAGCGTTGCCCCGGTGGAGGGCCAAGAGACCCAGTACTTC.

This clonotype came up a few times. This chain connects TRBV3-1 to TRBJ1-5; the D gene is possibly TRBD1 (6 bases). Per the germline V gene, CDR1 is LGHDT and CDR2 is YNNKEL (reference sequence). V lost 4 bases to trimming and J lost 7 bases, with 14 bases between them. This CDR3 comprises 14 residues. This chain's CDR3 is CASSRGTMGQPQHF. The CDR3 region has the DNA TGTGCCAGCAGCCGAGGGACAATGGGCCAGCCCCAGCATTTT.

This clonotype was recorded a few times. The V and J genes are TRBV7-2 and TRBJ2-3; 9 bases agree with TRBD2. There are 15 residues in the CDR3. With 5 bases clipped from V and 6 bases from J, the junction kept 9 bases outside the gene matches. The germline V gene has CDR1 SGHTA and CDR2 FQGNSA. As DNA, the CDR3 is TGTGCCAGCAGCACTCTAGCGGGGACCGGGGATACGCAGTATTTT. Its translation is CASSTLAGTGDTQYF.

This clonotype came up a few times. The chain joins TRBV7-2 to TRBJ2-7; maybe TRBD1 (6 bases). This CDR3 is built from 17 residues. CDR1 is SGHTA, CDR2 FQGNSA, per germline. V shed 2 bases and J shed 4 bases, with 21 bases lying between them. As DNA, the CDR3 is TGTGCCAGCAGCTTAAGATTAGGGCAGGGGATAAATTACGAGCAGTACTTC. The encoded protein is CASSLRLGQGINYEQYF.